Here is one TCR delta chain with its context. This DNA's translation differs at residue 11 from TCRdb's protein, which comes from a much larger clone; a read error is likely, and the protein shown is translated from the DNA. V was trimmed by 3 bases and J by 3 bases, leaving 22 bases between them. Looked up from germline, CDR1 is GEAIGNYY and CDR2 is EKD. This CDR3 has 17 residues. This entry comes from a study of gamma delta lymphoproliferative disorders and STAT genes. Genomic DNA from isolated PBMCs served as the sequencing template. TCRdb re-called the multiplex PCR reads using CATT. This sample has roughly 3,000 delta-chain clones, with under 1.5% found just once.

The sequencing input was blood. The sequence was obtained from a human donor in good health. The chain uses TRDV2 and TRDJ1; possible D gene TRDD3, 6 bases. The CDR3 region is CACDALHLTGSPDKLIF. DNA of the CDR3: TGTGCCTGTGACGCGTTACATCTGACTGGGAGCCCCGATAAACTCATCTTT.